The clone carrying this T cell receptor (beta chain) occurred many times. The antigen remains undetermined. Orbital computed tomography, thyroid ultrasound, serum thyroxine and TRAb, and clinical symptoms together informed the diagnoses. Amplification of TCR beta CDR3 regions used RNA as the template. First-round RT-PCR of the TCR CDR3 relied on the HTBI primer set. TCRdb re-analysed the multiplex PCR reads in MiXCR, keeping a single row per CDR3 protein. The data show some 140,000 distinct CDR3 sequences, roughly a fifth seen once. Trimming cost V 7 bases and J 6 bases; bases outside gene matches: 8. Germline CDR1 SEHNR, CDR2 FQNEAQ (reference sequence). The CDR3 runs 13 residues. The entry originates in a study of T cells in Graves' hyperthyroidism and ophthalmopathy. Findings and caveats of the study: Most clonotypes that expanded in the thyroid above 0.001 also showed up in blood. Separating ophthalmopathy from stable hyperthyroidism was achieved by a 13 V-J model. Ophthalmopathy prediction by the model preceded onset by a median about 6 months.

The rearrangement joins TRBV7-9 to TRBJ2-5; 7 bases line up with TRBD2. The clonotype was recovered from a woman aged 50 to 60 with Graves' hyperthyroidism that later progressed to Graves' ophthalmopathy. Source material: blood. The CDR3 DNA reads TGTGCCAGCATAATAGCGGGTGGGAAGACCCAGTACTTC. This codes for CASIIAGGKTQYF.